This entry lists 30 T cell receptor beta chains sequenced from one sample in a study of blood T cell repertoires in COVID-19. Assay used: immunoSEQ multiplex PCR; TCRdb lists only in-frame clones, some missing. The profile shows about 51,000 clones, approximately 90% of them singletons. The specimen sequenced was peripheral blood. These receptors were taken from a man aged 50-59 years with acute or convalescent COVID-19.

This chain connects TRBV19 to TRBJ2-3; a weak D match, TRBD2 (6 bases). V lost 5 bases and J lost 2, with 11 bases in between. Germline V gene data show CDR1 as LNHDA and CDR2 as SQIVND (reference sequence). The CDR3 loop spans 14 amino acids. As DNA, the CDR3 is TGTGCCAGTAGTGAGGACTACCTCACAGATACGCAGTATTTT. Protein: CASSEDYLTDTQYF.

J is TRBJ1-5 and V is TRBV27; 7 positions match TRBD1. This CDR3 contains 16 residues. V was pared by 6 bases and J by 4 bases, with 12 bases of the junction left unmatched. Looked up from germline, CDR1 is MNHEY and CDR2 is SMNVEV (reference sequence). CDR3 DNA: TGTGCCAGCAGATCGTCCTCGGGACAGTCAAATCAGCCCCAGCATTTT. It specifies CASRSSSGQSNQPQHF.

The sample holds one count of this clone. This CDR3 reads CASSVGQGLYEQYF. CDR3 DNA: TGCGCCAGCAGTGTGGGACAGGGGCTCTACGAGCAGTACTTC. The chain links TRBV10-1 to TRBJ2-7; TRBD1 matches 10 bases. The junction had 3 bases not matched to a gene; V was cut back by 4 bases and J by 3 bases. Per germline, CDR1 WNHNN and CDR2 SYGVQD (reference sequence). There are 14 residues in the CDR3.

The chain links TRBV11-3 to TRBJ2-1, with 9 bases fitting TRBD2. CDR1 and CDR2 from the germline V gene are SGHNT and YENEEA. The CDR3 is 16 residues long. Unmatched junction bases numbered 15, after V lost 5 bases and J lost 10 bases. The CDR3 spells CASSPESGGGAREQFF. CDR3 sequence (DNA): TGTGCCAGCAGCCCCGAGAGTGGCGGGGGGGCCCGGGAGCAGTTCTTC.

Written as DNA, the CDR3 is TGCGCCAGCAGCTTGGATGGGACAGAGGGGGAAAAACTGTTTTTT. It codes for CASSLDGTEGEKLFF. The chain uses TRBV5-1 and TRBJ1-4; TRBD1 matches 7 bases. Germline CDR1 SGHRS, CDR2 YFSETQ. The CDR3 is 15 residues long. V gave up 0 bases and J gave up 8 bases; unmatched junction bases: 7.

The chain recombines TRBV2 with TRBJ2-7, with D possibly TRBD2 on 5 matching bases. CDR3 length: 14 residues. V was cut by 4 bases and J by 4 bases, with 14 bases left in between. Germline V CDR1 and CDR2: SNHLY, FYNNEI. The CDR3: CASSGVGKGYEQYF. The CDR3 bases are TGTGCCAGCAGTGGGGTCGGGAAAGGTTACGAGCAGTACTTC.

The V call is TRBV29-1, the J call TRBJ1-4, with TRBD1 matching 9 bases. The germline V gene has CDR1 SQVTM and CDR2 ANQGSEA. This CDR3 region has 14 residues. V lost 4 bases, J lost 7 bases, and 7 bases stayed unmatched. CDR3 in amino acids: CSVATGTGSEKLFF. The CDR3 DNA reads TGCAGCGTTGCCACCGGGACAGGGTCTGAAAAACTGTTTTTT. The full variable domain, its missing parts supplied by reference TRBV29-1 and TRBJ1-4, is SAVISQKPSRDICQRGTSLTIQCQVDSQVTMMFWYRQQPGQSLTLIATANQGSEATYESGFVIDKFPISRPNLTFSTLTVSNMSPEDSSIYLCSVATGTGSEKLFFGSGTQLSVL.

This chain links TRBV9 with TRBJ2-7, with a possible D match to TRBD2 (6 bases). V lost 0 bases to trimming and J lost 0 bases, with 7 bases between them. Per the germline V gene, CDR1 is SGDLS and CDR2 is YYNGEE. The CDR3 totals 14 residues. CDR3 in amino acids: CASSVGGDSYEQYF. CDR3 DNA: TGTGCCAGCAGCGTAGGGGGGGACTCCTACGAGCAGTACTTC.

J is TRBJ1-6 and V is TRBV6-5; 10 nucleotides align to TRBD1. Losses at the gene ends were 7 bases for V and 7 bases for J; bases not matched to a gene: 7. This CDR3 spans 15 amino acids. Per germline, CDR1 MNHEY and CDR2 SVGAGI. CDR3 loop: CASKIDRGPNSPLHF. CDR3 DNA sequence: TGTGCCAGCAAGATAGACAGGGGGCCGAATTCACCCCTCCACTTT.

V and J are TRBV19 and TRBJ1-2; tentatively, D is TRBD1 (6 bases). Deletions cut 6 bases from V and 8 bases from J, with 16 bases between. In germline, CDR1 is LNHDA, CDR2 SQIVND (reference sequence). This CDR3 has 13 residues. CDR3: CASRWGQGRGYTF. DNA of the CDR3: TGTGCCAGTAGGTGGGGGCAGGGAAGAGGCTACACCTTC.

This chain uses TRBV3-1 (or the pseudogene TRBV3-2) with TRBJ1-6; D is unresolved. In germline, CDR1 is LGHDT, CDR2 YNNKEL (reference sequence). V shed 3 bases and J shed 6 bases, with 6 bases lying between them. The CDR3 length is 13 residues. CDR3 nucleotide sequence: TGTGCCAGCAGCCAGGCCTCTAATTCACCCCTCCACTTT. It encodes CASSQASNSPLHF.

The chain carries TRBV6-1 and TRBJ1-3; D unresolved. The CDR3 totals 15 residues. V was cut by 4 bases and J by 0 bases, with 10 bases left in between. Germline CDR1 is MNHNS and CDR2 is SASEGT. CDR3 protein: CASSGAGISGNTIYF. For the CDR3, the DNA is TGTGCCAGCAGTGGAGCCGGGATCTCTGGAAACACCATATATTTT.

The chain couples TRBV12-3 or TRBV12-4 to TRBJ1-2; 10 bases are a match to TRBD1. Unmatched junction bases numbered 1, after V lost 6 bases and J lost 3 bases. The CDR3 is made up of 13 amino acids. DNA of the CDR3: TGTGCCAGCAGCGGACAGGGGGACTATGGCTACACCTTC. Amino acids: CASSGQGDYGYTF.

This clone was seen only a few times. The chain has TRBV30 and TRBJ1-2, with a possible D match to TRBD1 (6 bases). The CDR3 spans 14 residues. CDR1 and CDR2 (germline): GTSNPN, SVGIG (reference sequence). The V end lost 3 bases, the J end lost 4 bases, and 15 bases lay between the germline ends. Here the CDR3 reads CAWSLDSSIYGYTF. The CDR3, as DNA: TGTGCCTGGAGCCTGGACAGTTCAATCTATGGCTACACCTTC.

This clone was seen only once. The V gene is TRBV29-1, the J gene TRBJ1-1, with no clear D. V was clipped by 2 bases and J by 1 base, with 11 bases between them. CDR1 is SQVTM and CDR2 is ANQGSEA in the germline V gene. This CDR3 has 14 amino acids. DNA of the CDR3: TGCAGCGTTGAAATGTTGGGGAGGAACACTGAAGCTTTCTTT. It codes for CSVEMLGRNTEAFF. Full variable domain (missing parts from reference TRBV29-1 and TRBJ1-1): SAVISQKPSRDICQRGTSLTIQCQVDSQVTMMFWYRQQPGQSLTLIATANQGSEATYESGFVIDKFPISRPNLTFSTLTVSNMSPEDSSIYLCSVEMLGRNTEAFFGQGTRLTVV.

The rearrangement joins TRBV27 to TRBJ1-2, with D maybe TRBD1 (6 bases). Per germline, CDR1 MNHEY and CDR2 SMNVEV (reference sequence). The CDR3 consists of 17 residues. Trimming shortened V by 1 base and J by 1 base, and 16 bases separated the two germline ends. The CDR3 loop is CASSLYGGQGYNYGYTF. CDR3 coding DNA: TGTGCCAGCAGTTTATATGGGGGACAAGGTTATAACTATGGCTACACCTTC.

There are a few counts of this clone. The chain links TRBV3-1 (or the pseudogene TRBV3-2) to TRBJ1-4; 9 bases align to TRBD1. Trimming at V came to 5 bases and at J to 8 bases, leaving 12 bases not matched to a gene. Germline lookup yields CDR1 LGHDT and CDR2 YNNKEL (reference sequence). The CDR3 length is 16 residues. The CDR3 is CASSYLQTGGGEKLFF. The CDR3 coding sequence is TGTGCCAGCAGCTACCTGCAAACAGGGGGCGGGGAAAAACTGTTTTTT.

CDR3 coding DNA: TGTGCCAGCAGTTCCCCTTATTCCGCGGCAGGGGACACAGATACGCAGTATTTT. It encodes CASSSPYSAAGDTDTQYF. V usage is TRBV28 and J usage is TRBJ2-3, with a tentative D call TRBD1 (6 bases). Per germline, CDR1 MDHEN and CDR2 SYDVKM. V was pared by 4 bases and J by 2 bases, with 22 bases between. The CDR3 totals 18 residues.

The genes are TRBV15 and TRBJ2-2; tentatively, D is TRBD2 (5 bases). V shed 0 bases and J shed 6 bases, with 11 bases lying between them. From germline, CDR1 is LNHNV and CDR2 YYDKDF (reference sequence). The CDR3 length is 15 residues. CDR3 coding DNA: TGTGCCACCAGCAGAGATCTTCGCGGGCCCGGGGAGCTGTTTTTT. It translates to CATSRDLRGPGELFF.

The rearrangement joins TRBV11-2 to TRBJ2-3; TRBD1 matches 9 bases. Looked up from germline, CDR1 is SGHAT and CDR2 is FQNNGV. Trimming took 1 base from V and 5 from J; bases not matched to a gene: 1. The CDR3 is made up of 14 amino acids. CDR3 sequence: CASSLAGQGDTQYF. CDR3 coding DNA: TGTGCCAGCAGCTTAGCGGGACAGGGAGATACGCAGTATTTT.

This chain joins TRBV6-1 and TRBJ1-3; D might be TRBD1 (5 bases). The CDR3 has 16 residues. The germline V gene encodes CDR1 MNHNS and CDR2 SASEGT. Trimming stripped 3 bases from V and 2 bases from J, with 14 bases between. CDR3: CASSEQEGRAGNTIYF. The CDR3, as DNA: TGTGCCAGCAGTGAGCAGGAGGGGCGCGCTGGAAACACCATATATTTT.

Here the CDR3 reads CASSGGPYGYTF. In nucleotides, the CDR3 is TGTGCCAGCAGCGGAGGTCCCTATGGCTACACCTTC. The chain joins TRBV7-9 to TRBJ1-2; D is unclear. The CDR3 is 12 amino acids. Germline CDR1 is SEHNR and CDR2 is FQNEAQ (reference sequence). V was shortened by 5 bases and J by 4 bases, with 8 bases between the two germline ends. Using reference TRBV7-9 and TRBJ1-2 for the parts outside the CDR3, the full variable domain is DTGVSQNPRHKITKRGQNVTFRCDPISEHNRLYWYRQTLGQGPEFLTYFQNEAQLEKSRLLSDRFSAERPKGSFSTLEIQRTEQGDSAMYLCASSGGPYGYTFGSGTRLTVV.

The rearrangement links TRBV19 to TRBJ1-2, with D possibly being TRBD1 (5 bases). In germline, CDR1 is LNHDA, CDR2 SQIVND (reference sequence). V was trimmed by 5 bases and J by 8 bases, leaving 15 bases between them. The CDR3 spans 13 residues. The chain's CDR3 is CASSLTVLKGYTF. CDR3 coding DNA: TGTGCCAGTAGTCTGACAGTCCTGAAGGGCTACACCTTC.

V usage is TRBV6-2 or TRBV6-3 and J usage is TRBJ2-5; no clear D. CDR1 and CDR2 (germline): MNHEY, SVGEGT. V was cut by 5 bases and J by 5 bases, with 12 bases left in between. The CDR3 extends over 13 amino acids. CDR3 residues: CASSPRVPETQYF. The CDR3 region has the DNA TGTGCCAGCAGTCCCCGGGTCCCGGAGACCCAGTACTTC.

The chain links TRBV9 to TRBJ2-1; D remains unclear. Trimming pared 3 bases from V and 0 bases from J, leaving 7 bases between. The CDR3 is 14 residues long. Germline values: CDR1 SGDLS, CDR2 YYNGEE. The CDR3 region is CASSASSSYNEQFF. The CDR3 DNA is TGTGCCAGCAGCGCCTCTAGCTCCTACAATGAGCAGTTCTTC.

This clone was found a few times. This sequence joins TRBV6-5 and TRBJ2-1; a possible D gene is TRBD1 (6 bases). Germline loops: CDR1 MNHEY, CDR2 SVGAGI. The ends were cut back, 8 bases at V and 5 bases at J, with 16 bases in the middle. The CDR3 is made up of 14 amino acids. CDR3 nucleotides: TGTGCCAGCGGAAGTCAGGGGCATCACAATGAGCAGTTCTTC. Translating gives CASGSQGHHNEQFF.

This rearrangement joins TRBV11-1 to TRBJ2-7; D might be TRBD2 (7 bases). Trimming took off 1 base at V and 1 base at J, with 11 bases between the two ends. The CDR3 has 15 residues. Germline V CDR1 and CDR2: SGHAT, FQDESV (reference sequence). The CDR3 region is CASSLEGGPSYEQYF. In nucleotides, the CDR3 is TGTGCCAGCAGCTTAGAGGGGGGGCCTTCCTACGAGCAGTACTTC. The full variable domain, rest sourced from reference TRBV11-1 and TRBJ2-7, is EAEVAQSPRYKITEKSQAVAFWCDPISGHATLYWYRQILGQGPELLVQFQDESVVDDSQLPKDRFSAERLKGVDSTLKIQPAELGDSAMYLCASSLEGGPSYEQYFGPGTRLTVT.

This rearrangement joins TRBV19 to TRBJ1-2, with D possibly matching TRBD1 (5 bases). The V gene lost 3 bases and the J gene lost 3 bases, with 14 bases spanning the gap. CDR1 LNHDA and CDR2 SQIVND come from the germline V gene (reference sequence). There are 15 residues in the CDR3. The CDR3 nucleotides are TGTGCCAGTAGTATCCGGTCGCAGGGCTACTATGGCTACACCTTC. Translating gives CASSIRSQGYYGYTF.

This sequence joins TRBV2 and TRBJ1-3; 10 nucleotides align to TRBD1. V was clipped by 6 bases and J by 0 bases; unmatched bases: 2. The CDR3 totals 15 residues. Germline V lookup: CDR1 SNHLY, CDR2 FYNNEI. Here the CDR3 DNA reads TGTGCCAGCAGGGGACAGGGGCTCTCTGGAAACACCATATATTTT. Residues: CASRGQGLSGNTIYF.

The chain carries TRBV18 and TRBJ2-4; tentative D call: TRBD1 (6 bases). The CDR3 runs to 15 residues. Trimming stripped 4 bases from V and 0 bases from J, with 10 bases between. Looked up from germline, CDR1 is KGHSH and CDR2 is LQKENI. The CDR3 bases are TGTGCCAGCTCACGGGACACTTTAGCCAAAAACATTCAGTACTTC. Residues: CASSRDTLAKNIQYF.